This T cell receptor (beta chain) was identified during a study of blood T cell repertoires in COVID-19. Study at large: From T cells, B-cell-depleted T cells, or PBMCs came the material, which was cDNA or gDNA.

In the study's own analysis: Researchers report that nucleated cell counts were estimated from reference gene primer amplification. Here immunoSEQ multiplex PCR was the method, and the copy in TCRdb shows in-frame clones only, minus some. The V and J calls and clone size were taken over from that table, and D and trimming were inferred from the DNA. This sample carries approximately 440,000 clones, about nine tenths of them seen once, and the ten largest clones take 0.7%. This clone was detected many times. Participants were aged roughly 18 to 95 years, lived in 20 to 30 US areas, and enrolled virtually. Cohort 3 recovered donors had two negative PCRs, clearance, or symptom resolution. Germline V gene sequence: CDR1 MNHNS, CDR2 SASEGT. V lost 0 bases, J lost 4 bases, and 8 bases lay in between. The CDR3 has 14 amino acids.

Input material: PBMCs or T cells enriched from blood (not recorded which). The chain has TRBV6-1 and TRBJ2-3; D is uncertain. This sequence originates from a woman under 30 who had recovered from COVID-19. Here the CDR3 reads CASSEALEPDTQYF. The CDR3 region has the DNA TGTGCCAGCAGTGAAGCGCTTGAGCCAGATACGCAGTATTTT.